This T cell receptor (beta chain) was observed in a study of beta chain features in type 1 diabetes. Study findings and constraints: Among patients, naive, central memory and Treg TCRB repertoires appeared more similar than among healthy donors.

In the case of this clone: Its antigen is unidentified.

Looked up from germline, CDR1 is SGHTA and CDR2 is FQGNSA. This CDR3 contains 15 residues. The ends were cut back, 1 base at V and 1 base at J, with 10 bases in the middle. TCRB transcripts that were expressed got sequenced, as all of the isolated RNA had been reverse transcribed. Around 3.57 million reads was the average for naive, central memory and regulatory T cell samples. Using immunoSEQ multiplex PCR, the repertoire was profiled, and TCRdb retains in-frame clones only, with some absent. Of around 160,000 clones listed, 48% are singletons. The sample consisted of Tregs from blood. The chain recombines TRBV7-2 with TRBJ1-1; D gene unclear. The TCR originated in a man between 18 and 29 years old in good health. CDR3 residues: CASSLVSSSNTEAFF. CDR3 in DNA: TGTGCCAGCAGCTTAGTTTCCTCCTCGAACACTGAAGCTTTCTTT. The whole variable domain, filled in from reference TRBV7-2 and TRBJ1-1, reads GAGVSQSPSNKVTEKGKDVELRCDPISGHTALYWYRQSLGQGLEFLIYFQGNSAPDKSGLPSDRFSAERTGGSVSTLTIQRTQQEDSAVYLCASSLVSSSNTEAFFGQGTRLTVV.